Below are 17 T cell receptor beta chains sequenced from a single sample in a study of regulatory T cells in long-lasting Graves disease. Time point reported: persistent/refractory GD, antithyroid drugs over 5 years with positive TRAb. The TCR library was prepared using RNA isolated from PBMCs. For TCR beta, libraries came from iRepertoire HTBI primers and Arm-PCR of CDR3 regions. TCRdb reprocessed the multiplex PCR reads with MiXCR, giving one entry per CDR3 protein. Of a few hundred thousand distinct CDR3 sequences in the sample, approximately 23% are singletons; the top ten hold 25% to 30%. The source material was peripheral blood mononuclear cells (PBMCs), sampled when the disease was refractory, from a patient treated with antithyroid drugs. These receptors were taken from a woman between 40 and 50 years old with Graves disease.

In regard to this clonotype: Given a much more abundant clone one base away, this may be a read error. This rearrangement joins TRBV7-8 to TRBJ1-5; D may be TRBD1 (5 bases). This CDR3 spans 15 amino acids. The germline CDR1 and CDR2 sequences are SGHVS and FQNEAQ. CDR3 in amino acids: CASSLVGVSNRPQHF. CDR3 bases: TGTGCCAGCAGCTTAGTGGGGGTTAGCAATCGGCCCCAGCATTTT.

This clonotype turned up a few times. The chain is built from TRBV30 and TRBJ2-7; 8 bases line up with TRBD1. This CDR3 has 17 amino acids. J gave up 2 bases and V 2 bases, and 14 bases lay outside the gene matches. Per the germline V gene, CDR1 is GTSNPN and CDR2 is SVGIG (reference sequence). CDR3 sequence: CAWSPHPAGTGPYEQYF. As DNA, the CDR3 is TGTGCCTGGAGTCCTCACCCGGCCGGGACAGGCCCCTACGAGCAGTACTTC.

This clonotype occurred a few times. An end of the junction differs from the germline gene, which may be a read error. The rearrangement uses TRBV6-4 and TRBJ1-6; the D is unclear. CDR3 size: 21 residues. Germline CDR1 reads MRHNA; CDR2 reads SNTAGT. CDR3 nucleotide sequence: TGTGCCAGCAGTTACTCGGTAGTCAGCGGGGTTAGAAGCTCCTATAATTCACCCCTCCACTTT. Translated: CASSYSVVSGVRSSYNSPLHF.

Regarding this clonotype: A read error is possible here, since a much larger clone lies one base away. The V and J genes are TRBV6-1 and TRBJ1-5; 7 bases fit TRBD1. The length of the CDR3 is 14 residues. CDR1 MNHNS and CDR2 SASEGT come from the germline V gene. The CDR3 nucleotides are TGTGCCAGCAGTGAGGGACAGCCAAGGGTGCCCCAGCAGTTT. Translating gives CASSEGQPRVPQQF.

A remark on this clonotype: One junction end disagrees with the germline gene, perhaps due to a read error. CDR3 in amino acids: CASSQDRGAEFF. CDR3 in DNA: TGTGCCAGCAGCCAAGATCGGGGCGCGGAGTTCTTC. The chain uses TRBV3-1 and TRBJ2-5, with D perhaps assigned TRBD1 or TRBD2 (5 bases each). Per the germline V gene, CDR1 is LGHDT and CDR2 is YNNKEL (reference sequence). This CDR3 is 12 amino acids long.

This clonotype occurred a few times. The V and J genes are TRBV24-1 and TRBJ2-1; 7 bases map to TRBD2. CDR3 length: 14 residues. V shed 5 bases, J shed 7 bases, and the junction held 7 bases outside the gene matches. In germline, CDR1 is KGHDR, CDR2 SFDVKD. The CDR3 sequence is CATSAGREGNEQFF. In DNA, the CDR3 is TGTGCCACCAGTGCGGGCAGGGAGGGGAATGAGCAGTTCTTC.

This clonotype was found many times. The CDR3 DNA sequence: TGTGCCACCCGGTGGGAAAATAATTCACCCCTCCACTTT. It specifies CATRWENNSPLHF. The chain carries TRBV6-1 and TRBJ1-6; D is unclear. Trimming removed 10 bases from V and 5 bases from J, with 12 bases in between. The CDR3 extends over 13 amino acids. Germline CDR1 and CDR2: MNHNS and SASEGT.

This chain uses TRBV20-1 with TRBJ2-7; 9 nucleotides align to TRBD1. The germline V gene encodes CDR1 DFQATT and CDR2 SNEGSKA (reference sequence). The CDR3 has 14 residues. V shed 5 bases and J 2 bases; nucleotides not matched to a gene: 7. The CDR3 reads CSAEAGTGTYEQYF. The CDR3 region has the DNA TGCAGTGCTGAGGCCGGGACAGGGACCTACGAGCAGTACTTC.

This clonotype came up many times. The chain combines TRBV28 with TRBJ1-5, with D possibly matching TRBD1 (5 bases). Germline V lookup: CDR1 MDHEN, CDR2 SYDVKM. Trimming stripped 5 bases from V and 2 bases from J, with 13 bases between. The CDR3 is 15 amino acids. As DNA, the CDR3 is TGTGCCAGCAGTACGGGGGGGGGGGGCAATCAGCCCCAGCATTTT. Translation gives CASSTGGGGNQPQHF.

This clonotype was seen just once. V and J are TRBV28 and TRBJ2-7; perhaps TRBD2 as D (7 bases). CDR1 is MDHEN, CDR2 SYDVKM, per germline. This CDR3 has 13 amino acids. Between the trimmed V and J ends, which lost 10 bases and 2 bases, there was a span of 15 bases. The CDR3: CATQQGGTYEQYF. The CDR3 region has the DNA TGTGCCACTCAACAGGGAGGGACCTACGAGCAGTACTTC. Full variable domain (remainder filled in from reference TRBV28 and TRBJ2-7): DVKVTQSSRYLVKRTGEKVFLECVQDMDHENMFWYRQDPGLGLRLIYFSYDVKMKEKGDIPEGYSVSREKKERFSLILESASTNQTSMYLCATQQGGTYEQYFGPGTRLTVT.

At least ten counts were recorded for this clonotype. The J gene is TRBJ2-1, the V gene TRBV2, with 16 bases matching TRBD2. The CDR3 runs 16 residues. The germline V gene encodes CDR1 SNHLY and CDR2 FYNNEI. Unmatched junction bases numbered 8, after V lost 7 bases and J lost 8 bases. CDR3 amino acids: CASNGMGLAGGHEQFF. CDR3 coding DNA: TGTGCCAGCAACGGAATGGGACTAGCGGGAGGGCATGAGCAGTTCTTC.

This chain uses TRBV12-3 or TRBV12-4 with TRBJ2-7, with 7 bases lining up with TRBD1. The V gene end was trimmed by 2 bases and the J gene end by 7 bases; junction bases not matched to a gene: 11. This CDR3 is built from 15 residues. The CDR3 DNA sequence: TGTGCCAGCAGTTTATTTCTAGGGGGCGGTGGTGAGCAGTACTTC. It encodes CASSLFLGGGGEQYF.

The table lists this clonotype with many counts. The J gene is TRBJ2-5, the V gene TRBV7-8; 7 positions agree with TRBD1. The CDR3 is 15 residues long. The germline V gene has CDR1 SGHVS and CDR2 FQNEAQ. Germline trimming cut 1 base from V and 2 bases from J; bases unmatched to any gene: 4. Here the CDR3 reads CASSLGGTVQETQYF. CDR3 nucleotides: TGTGCCAGCAGCTTAGGAGGGACAGTACAAGAGACCCAGTACTTC.

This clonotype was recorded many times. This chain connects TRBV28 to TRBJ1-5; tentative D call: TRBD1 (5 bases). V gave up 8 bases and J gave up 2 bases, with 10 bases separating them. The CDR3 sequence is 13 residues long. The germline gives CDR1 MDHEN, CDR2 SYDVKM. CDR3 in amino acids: CASARAGNQPQHF. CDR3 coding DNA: TGTGCCAGCGCCAGGGCGGGCAATCAGCCCCAGCATTTT.

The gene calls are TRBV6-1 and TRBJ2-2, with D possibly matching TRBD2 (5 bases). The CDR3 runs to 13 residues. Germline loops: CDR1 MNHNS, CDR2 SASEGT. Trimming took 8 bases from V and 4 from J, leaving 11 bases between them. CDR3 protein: CASSRESTGELFF. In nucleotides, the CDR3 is TGTGCCAGCTCGAGGGAGAGCACCGGGGAGCTGTTTTTT.

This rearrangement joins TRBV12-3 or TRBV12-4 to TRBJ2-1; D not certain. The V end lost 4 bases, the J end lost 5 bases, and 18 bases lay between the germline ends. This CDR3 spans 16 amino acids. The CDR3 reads CASSSLPSGVNNEQFF. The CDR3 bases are TGTGCCAGCAGTTCCCTCCCCTCGGGCGTAAACAATGAGCAGTTCTTC.

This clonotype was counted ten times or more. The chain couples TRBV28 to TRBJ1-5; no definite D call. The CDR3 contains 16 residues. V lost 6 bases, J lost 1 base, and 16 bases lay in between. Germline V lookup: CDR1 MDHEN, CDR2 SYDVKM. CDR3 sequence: CASSPPPGSSNQPQHF. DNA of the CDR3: TGTGCCAGCAGCCCCCCCCCGGGTTCGAGCAATCAGCCCCAGCATTTT.